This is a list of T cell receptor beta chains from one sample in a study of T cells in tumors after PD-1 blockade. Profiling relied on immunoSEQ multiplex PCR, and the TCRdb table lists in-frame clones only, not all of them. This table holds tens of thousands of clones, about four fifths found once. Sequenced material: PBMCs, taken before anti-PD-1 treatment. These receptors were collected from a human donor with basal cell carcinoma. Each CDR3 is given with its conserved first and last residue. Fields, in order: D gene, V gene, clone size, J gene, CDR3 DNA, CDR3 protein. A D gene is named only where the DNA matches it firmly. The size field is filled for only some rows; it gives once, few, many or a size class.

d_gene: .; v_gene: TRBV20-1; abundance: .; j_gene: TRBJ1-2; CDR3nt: TGCAGTGCTAGTCTGGGGGGGCAAGACTATGGCTACACCTTC; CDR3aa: CSASLGGQDYGYTF
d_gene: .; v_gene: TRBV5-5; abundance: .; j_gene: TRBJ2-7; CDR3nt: TGTGCCAGCAGCCGGGGTCGGACAGCCTTCAACGAGCAGTACTTC; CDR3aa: CASSRGRTAFNEQYF
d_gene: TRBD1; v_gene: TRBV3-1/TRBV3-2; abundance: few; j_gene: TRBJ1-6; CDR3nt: TGTGCCAGCAGCCAGGGGGACAGTAAGAATTCACCCCTCCACTTT; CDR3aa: CASSQGDSKNSPLHF
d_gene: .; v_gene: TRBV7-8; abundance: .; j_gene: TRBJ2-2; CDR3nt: TGTGCCAGCAGCTTACACATTTTTGACACCGGGGAGCTGTTTTTT; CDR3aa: CASSLHIFDTGELFF
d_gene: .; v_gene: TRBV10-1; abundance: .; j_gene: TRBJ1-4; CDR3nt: TGCGCCACCTATGTTGAGGGTAGACTGTTTTTT; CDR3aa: CATYVEGRLFF
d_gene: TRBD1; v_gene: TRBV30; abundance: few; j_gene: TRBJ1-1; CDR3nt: TGTGCCTGGAGTGTAGAATGGCAGGGGGCCAGGAACACTGAAGCTTTCTTT; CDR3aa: CAWSVEWQGARNTEAFF
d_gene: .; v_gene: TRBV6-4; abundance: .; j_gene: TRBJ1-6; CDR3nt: TGTGCCAGCAGTGAGGGGAGAGGGAGTAATTCACCCCTCCACTTT; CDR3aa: CASSEGRGSNSPLHF
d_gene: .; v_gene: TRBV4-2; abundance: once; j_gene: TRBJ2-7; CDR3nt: TGTGCCAGCAGCCAGATAGGGACGCTGGACTACGAGCAGTACTTC; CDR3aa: CASSQIGTLDYEQYF
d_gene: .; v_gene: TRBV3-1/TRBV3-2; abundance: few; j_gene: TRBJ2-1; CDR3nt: TGTGCCAGCAGCCAAGGCGGGGTCAATGAGCAGTTCTTC; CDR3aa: CASSQGGVNEQFF
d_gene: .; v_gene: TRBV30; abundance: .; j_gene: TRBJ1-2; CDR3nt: TGTGCCTGGAGTGTAAGTGGAGGCAATGTTGGCGGCTACACCTTC; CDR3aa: CAWSVSGGNVGGYTF
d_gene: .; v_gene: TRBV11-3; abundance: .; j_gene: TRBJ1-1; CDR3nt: TGTGCCAGCAGCTTATTCCCCACAACAGAAGCTTTCTTT; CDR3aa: CASSLFPTTEAFF
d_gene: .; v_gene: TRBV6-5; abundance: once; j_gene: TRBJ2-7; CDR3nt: TGTGCCAGCAGGACGGGGTCCTACGAGCAGTACTTC; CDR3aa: CASRTGSYEQYF
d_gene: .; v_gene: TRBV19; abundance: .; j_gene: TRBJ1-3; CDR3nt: TGTGCCAGTAGTGAACGGGGAAACACCATATATTTT; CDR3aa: CASSERGNTIYF
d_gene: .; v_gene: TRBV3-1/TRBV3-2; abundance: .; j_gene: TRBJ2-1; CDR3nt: TGTGCCAGCAGCAACCGGGGGGCCGCCTTTAGCTCCTACAATGAGCAGTTCTTC; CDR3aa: CASSNRGAAFSSYNEQFF
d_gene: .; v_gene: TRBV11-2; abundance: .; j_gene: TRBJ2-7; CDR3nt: TGTGCCAGCAGCTCACAGGCTGCCGGGGGGCGCCAGTCCTACGAGCAGTACTTC; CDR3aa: CASSSQAAGGRQSYEQYF
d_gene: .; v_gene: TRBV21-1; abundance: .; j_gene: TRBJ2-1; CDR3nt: TGTGCCAGTGGGGGCCTAGGGGGCTCCTACAATGAGCAGTTCTTC; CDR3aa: CASGGLGGSYNEQFF
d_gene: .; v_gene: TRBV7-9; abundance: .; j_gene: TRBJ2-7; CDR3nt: TGTGCCAGCAGTCACCTTGGGGTCGAGCAGTACTTC; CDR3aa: CASSHLGVEQYF
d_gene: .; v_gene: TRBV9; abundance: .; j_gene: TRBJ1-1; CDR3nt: TGTGCCAGCAGCGTAGTACGCGAGAACACTGAAGCTTTCTTT; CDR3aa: CASSVVRENTEAFF
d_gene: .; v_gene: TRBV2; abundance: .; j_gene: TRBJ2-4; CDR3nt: TGTGCCAGCAGTGTTCAAAACATTCAGTACTTC; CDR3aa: CASSVQNIQYF
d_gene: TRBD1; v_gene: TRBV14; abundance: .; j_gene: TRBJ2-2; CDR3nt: TGTGCCAGCAGCCCCGGACAGGGGGTGGGAACCGGGGAGCTGTTTTTT; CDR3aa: CASSPGQGVGTGELFF
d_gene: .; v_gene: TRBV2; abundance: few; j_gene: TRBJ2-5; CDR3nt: TGTGCCAGCCTAGTTTGGACTCAAGAGACCCAGTACTTC; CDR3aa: CASLVWTQETQYF
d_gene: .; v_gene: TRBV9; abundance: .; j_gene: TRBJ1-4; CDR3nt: TGTGCCAGCAGCGAATACGAACTAACTAATGAAAAACTGTTTTTT; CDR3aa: CASSEYELTNEKLFF
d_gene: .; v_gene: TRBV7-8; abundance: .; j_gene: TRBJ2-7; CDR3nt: TGTGCCAGCAGCCAGGACGGCCCTTTGAACTTC; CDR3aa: CASSQDGPLNF
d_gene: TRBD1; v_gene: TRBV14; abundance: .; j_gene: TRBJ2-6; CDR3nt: TGTGCCAGCAGCCCAGGACAGGGTAGGGCCAACGTCCTGACTTTC; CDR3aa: CASSPGQGRANVLTF
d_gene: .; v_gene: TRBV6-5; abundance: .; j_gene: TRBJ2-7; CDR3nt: TGTGCCACTGTCTACTACGAGCAGTACTTC; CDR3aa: CATVYYEQYF
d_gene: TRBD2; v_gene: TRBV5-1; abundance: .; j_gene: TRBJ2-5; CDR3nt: TGCGCCAGCAGCTTGGGAGGGCGGGGGGCAAGGCAAGAGACCCAGTACTTC; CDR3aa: CASSLGGRGARQETQYF
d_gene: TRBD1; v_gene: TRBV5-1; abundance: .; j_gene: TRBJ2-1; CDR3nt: TGCGCCAGCAGCCCCGGGACAGTGGGGCCGTTCAATGAGCAGTTCTTC; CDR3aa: CASSPGTVGPFNEQFF
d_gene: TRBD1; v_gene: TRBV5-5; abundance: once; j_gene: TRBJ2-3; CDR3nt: TGTGCCAGCAGCCAACGGCATAGGGACAGGGTTAGCACAGATACGCAGTATTTT; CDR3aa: CASSQRHRDRVSTDTQYF
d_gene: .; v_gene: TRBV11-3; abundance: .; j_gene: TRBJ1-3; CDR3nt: TGTGCCAGCAGCTTATGGGGCCCTTCCTCTGGAAACACCATATATTTT; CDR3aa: CASSLWGPSSGNTIYF
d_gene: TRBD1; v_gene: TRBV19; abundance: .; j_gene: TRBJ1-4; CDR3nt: TGTGCCAGTAGTACCCCGGGACAGGGGACTGAAAAACTGTTTTTT; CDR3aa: CASSTPGQGTEKLFF
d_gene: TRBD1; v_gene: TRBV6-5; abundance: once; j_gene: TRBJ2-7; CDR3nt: TGTGCCAGCAGTTCCGGGACAGAGACCTACGAGCAGTACTTC; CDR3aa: CASSSGTETYEQYF
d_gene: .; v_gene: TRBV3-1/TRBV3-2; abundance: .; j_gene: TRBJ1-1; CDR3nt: TGTGCCAGCAGCCACCTGTCCACTGAAGCTTTCTTT; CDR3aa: CASSHLSTEAFF
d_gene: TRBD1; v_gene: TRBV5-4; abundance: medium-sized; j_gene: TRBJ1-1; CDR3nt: TGTGCCAGCAGCCGTCCCGGGACAGAGAAAATGAACACTGAAGCTTTCTTT; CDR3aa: CASSRPGTEKMNTEAFF
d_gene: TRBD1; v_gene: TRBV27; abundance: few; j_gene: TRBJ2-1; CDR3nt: TGTGCCAGCAGTTCCGACAGGGGGGCGTACAATGAGCAGTTCTTC; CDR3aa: CASSSDRGAYNEQFF
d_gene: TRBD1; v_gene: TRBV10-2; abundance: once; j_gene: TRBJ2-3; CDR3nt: TGCGCCAGCCTTCCACCCGGGACAGGACTCACAGATACGCAGTATTTT; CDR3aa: CASLPPGTGLTDTQYF
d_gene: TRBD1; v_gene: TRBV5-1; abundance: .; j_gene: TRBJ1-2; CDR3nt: TGCGCCAGCGGACAGGGGGCTGGATATGGCTACACCTTC; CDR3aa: CASGQGAGYGYTF
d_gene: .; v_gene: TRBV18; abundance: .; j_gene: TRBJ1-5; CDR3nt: TGTGCCAGCTCACCCGACAGATATCAGCCCCAGCATTTT; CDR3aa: CASSPDRYQPQHF
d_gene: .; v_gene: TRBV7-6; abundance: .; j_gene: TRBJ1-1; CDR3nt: TGTGCCAGCAGCTTAGCGTTGGGACGGGAAGCTTTCTTT; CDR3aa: CASSLALGREAFF
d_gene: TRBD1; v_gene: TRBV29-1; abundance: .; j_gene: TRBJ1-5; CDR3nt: TGCAGCGTTGAAGCCCGGGGTGGGACAGTCCATCAGCCCCAGCATTTT; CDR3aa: CSVEARGGTVHQPQHF
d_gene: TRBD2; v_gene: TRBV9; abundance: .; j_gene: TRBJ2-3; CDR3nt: TGTGCCAGCAGCGTAGGGGGACTAGCGGGGGCTAGCACAGATACGCAGTATTTT; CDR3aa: CASSVGGLAGASTDTQYF
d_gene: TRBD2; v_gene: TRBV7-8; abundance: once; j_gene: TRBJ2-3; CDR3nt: TGTGCCAGCAGCGCCCGACTGGCGGGGGGGTCAGATACGCAGTATTTT; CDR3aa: CASSARLAGGSDTQYF
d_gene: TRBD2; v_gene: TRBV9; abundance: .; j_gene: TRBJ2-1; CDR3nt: TGTGCCAGCAGCCAAAGACTAGCGGACCGTTTCTCCTACAATGAGCAGTTCTTC; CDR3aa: CASSQRLADRFSYNEQFF
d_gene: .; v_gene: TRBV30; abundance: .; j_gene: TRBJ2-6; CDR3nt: TGTGCCTGGACCCGAGGGGATCCGGGAGGGGCCAACGTCCTGACTTTC; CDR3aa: CAWTRGDPGGANVLTF
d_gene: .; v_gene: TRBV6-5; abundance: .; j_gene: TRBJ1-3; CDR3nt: TGTGCCAGGAACTATGGGGGAGGGTCTGGAAACACCATATATTTT; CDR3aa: CARNYGGGSGNTIYF
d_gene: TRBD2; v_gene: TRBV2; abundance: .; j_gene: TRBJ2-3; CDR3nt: TGTGCCAGCGTAGCGGGACCAAACACAGATACGCAGTATTTT; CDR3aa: CASVAGPNTDTQYF
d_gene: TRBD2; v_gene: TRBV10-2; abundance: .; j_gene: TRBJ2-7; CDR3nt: TGCGCCAGCAGACTCGGGACTAGCGGGCTGAACGAGCAGTACTTC; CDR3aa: CASRLGTSGLNEQYF
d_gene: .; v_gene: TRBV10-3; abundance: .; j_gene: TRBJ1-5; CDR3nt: TGTGCCATCAGTGAGGAGGGTGACAATCAGCCCCAGCATTTT; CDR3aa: CAISEEGDNQPQHF
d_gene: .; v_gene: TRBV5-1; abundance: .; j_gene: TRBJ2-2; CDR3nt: TGCGCCAGCAGCTTGGGAAACACCGGGGAGCTGTTTTTT; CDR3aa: CASSLGNTGELFF
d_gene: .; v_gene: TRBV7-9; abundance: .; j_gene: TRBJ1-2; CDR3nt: TGTGCCAGCAGCTTTGGAGGAGACTATGGCTACACCTTC; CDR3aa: CASSFGGDYGYTF
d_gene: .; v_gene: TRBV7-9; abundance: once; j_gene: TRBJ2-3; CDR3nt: TGTGCCAGCAGCCGCGGTCGGCTTTCGGATCTCGATACGCAGTATTTT; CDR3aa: CASSRGRLSDLDTQYF
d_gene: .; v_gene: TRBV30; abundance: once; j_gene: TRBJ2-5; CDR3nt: TGTGCCTGGAACCAGGGGGGCCAAGAGACCCAGTACTTC; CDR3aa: CAWNQGGQETQYF
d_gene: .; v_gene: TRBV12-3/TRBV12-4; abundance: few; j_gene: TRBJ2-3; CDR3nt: TGTGCCAGCAGCAGAGCAGATACGCAGTATTTT; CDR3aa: CASSRADTQYF
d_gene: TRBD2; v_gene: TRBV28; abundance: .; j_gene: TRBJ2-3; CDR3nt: TGTGCCAGCAGTCCTAGCGGGGGGGGGTTCGCTACAGATACGCAGTATTTT; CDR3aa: CASSPSGGGFATDTQYF
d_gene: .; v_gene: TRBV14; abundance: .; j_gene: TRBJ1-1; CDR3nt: TGTGCCAGCAGCTGGGACCCTATCGGCGGGGACGCTTTCTTT; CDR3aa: CASSWDPIGGDAFF
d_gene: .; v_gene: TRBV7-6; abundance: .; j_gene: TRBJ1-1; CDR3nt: TGTGCCAGCAGCTCACAATCTCTGAACACTGAAGCTTTCTTT; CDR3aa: CASSSQSLNTEAFF
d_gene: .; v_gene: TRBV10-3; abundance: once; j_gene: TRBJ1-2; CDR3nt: TGTGCCATCAAAGAAATGGCAACAACTACAATGGAGGGCTACACCTTC; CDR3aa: CAIKEMATTTMEGYTF
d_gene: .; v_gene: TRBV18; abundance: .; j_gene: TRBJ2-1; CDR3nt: TGTGCCAGCTCACCCAACTACAATGAGCAGTTCTTC; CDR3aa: CASSPNYNEQFF
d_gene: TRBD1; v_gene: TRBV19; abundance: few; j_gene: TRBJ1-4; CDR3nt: TGTGCCAGTAGCTCCGGGACAGGGGAAGGAAAACTGTTTTTT; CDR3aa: CASSSGTGEGKLFF
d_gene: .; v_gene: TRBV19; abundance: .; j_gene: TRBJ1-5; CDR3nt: TGTGCCAGTAGCGGAGGCGGGGGTAGCAATCAGCCCCAGCATTTT; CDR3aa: CASSGGGGSNQPQHF